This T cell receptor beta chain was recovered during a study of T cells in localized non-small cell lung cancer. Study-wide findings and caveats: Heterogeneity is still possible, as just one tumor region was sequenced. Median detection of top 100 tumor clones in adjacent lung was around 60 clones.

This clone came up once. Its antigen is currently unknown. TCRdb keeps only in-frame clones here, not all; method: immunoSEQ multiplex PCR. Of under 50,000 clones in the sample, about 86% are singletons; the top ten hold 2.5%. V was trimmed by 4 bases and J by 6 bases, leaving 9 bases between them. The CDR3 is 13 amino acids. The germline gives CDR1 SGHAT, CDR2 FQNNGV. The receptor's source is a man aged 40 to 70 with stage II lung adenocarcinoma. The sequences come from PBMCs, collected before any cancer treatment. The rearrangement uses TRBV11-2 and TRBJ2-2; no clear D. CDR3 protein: CASSSQPAGELFF. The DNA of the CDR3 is TGTGCCAGCAGCTCCCAGCCAGCCGGGGAGCTGTTTTTT. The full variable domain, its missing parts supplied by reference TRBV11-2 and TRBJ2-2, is EAGVAQSPRYKIIEKRQSVAFWCNPISGHATLYWYQQILGQGPKLLIQFQNNGVVDDSQLPKDRFSAERLKGVDSTLKIQPAKLEDSAVYLCASSSQPAGELFFGEGSRLTVL.